The sample holds many counts of the clone carrying this TCR beta chain. The antigen remains undetermined. This record comes from a study of T cells in Graves' hyperthyroidism and ophthalmopathy. Study information: Peripheral blood sampling occurred at initial diagnosis, before any treatment. Study findings and constraints: In validation, the model predicted ophthalmopathy. These predictions came a median about 6.5 months before onset.

Patients having uncontrolled infection, another autoimmune disease, pregnancy or lactation were not included. V shed 5 bases and J shed 7 bases, with 15 bases lying between them. This CDR3 has 15 residues. What was amplified from RNA transcripts were TCR beta CDR3 regions. HTBI primers were the set used in a first-round RT-PCR of the TCR CDR3. In TCRdb, the multiplex PCR reads were re-called with MiXCR into one record per CDR3 protein. The sample has a few hundred thousand distinct CDR3 sequences; approximately 15% are singletons. The sample consisted of blood. The chain recombines TRBV12-3 or TRBV12-4 with TRBJ1-6, with a tentative D call TRBD1 (6 bases). This clonotype was sampled from a woman aged 25 to 39 with Graves' hyperthyroidism that later progressed to Graves' ophthalmopathy. CDR3: CASSRTEDKNSPLHF. In nucleotides, the CDR3 is TGTGCCAGCAGTCGGACAGAAGATAAAAATTCACCCCTCCACTTT.